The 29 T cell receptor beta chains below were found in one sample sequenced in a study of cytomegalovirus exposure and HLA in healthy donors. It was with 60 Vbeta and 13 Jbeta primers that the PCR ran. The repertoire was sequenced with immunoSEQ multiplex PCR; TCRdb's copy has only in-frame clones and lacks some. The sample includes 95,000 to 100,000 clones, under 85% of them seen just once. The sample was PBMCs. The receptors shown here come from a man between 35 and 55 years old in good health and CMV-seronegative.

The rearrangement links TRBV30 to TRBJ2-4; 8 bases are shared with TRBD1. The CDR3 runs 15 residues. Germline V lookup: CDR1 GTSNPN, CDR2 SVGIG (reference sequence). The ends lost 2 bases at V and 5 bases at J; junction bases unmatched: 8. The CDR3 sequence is CAWSPGTGYENIQYF. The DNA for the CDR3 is TGTGCCTGGAGTCCCGGGACAGGCTACGAAAACATTCAGTACTTC. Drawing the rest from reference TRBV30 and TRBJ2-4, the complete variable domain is SQTIHQWPATLVQPVGSPLSLECTVEGTSNPNLYWYRQAAGRGLQLLFYSVGIGQISSEVPQNLSASRPQDRQFILSSKKLLLSDSGFYLCAWSPGTGYENIQYFGAGTRLSVL.

CDR3 DNA: TGTGCCAGTAGTGACAGGAATCAGCCCCAGCATTTT. Translation: CASSDRNQPQHF. The V call is TRBV19, the J call TRBJ1-5, with D perhaps TRBD1 (6 bases). V was shortened by 5 bases and J by 4 bases, with 6 bases between the two germline ends. This CDR3 region has 12 residues. CDR1 is LNHDA, CDR2 SQIVND, per germline (reference sequence). Using reference TRBV19 and TRBJ1-5 for the parts outside the CDR3, the full variable domain is DGGITQSPKYLFRKEGQNVTLSCEQNLNHDAMYWYRQDPGQGLRLIYYSQIVNDFQKGDIAEGYSVSREKKESFPLTVTSAQKNPTAFYLCASSDRNQPQHFGDGTRLSIL.

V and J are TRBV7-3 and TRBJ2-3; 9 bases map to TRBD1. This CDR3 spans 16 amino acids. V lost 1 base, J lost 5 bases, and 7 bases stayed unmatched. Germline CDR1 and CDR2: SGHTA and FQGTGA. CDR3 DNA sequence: TGTGCCAGCAGCTTAATTGGGACAGGGATGGGAGATACGCAGTATTTT. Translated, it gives CASSLIGTGMGDTQYF.

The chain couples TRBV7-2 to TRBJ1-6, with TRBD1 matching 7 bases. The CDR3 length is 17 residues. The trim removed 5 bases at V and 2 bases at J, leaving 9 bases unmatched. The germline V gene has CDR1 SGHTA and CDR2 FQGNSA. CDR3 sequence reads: CASSPKTGPTYNSPLHF. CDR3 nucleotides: TGTGCCAGCAGCCCAAAGACAGGGCCGACCTATAATTCACCCCTCCACTTT. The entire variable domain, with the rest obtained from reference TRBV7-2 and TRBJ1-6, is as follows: GAGVSQSPSNKVTEKGKDVELRCDPISGHTALYWYRQSLGQGLEFLIYFQGNSAPDKSGLPSDRFSAERTGGSVSTLTIQRTQQEDSAVYLCASSPKTGPTYNSPLHFGNGTRLTVT.

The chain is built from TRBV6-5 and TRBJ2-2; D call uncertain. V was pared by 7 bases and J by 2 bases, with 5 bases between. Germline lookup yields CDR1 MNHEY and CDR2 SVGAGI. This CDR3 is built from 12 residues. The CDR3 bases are TGTGCCAGCACCAGAAACACCGGGGAGCTGTTTTTT. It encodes CASTRNTGELFF.

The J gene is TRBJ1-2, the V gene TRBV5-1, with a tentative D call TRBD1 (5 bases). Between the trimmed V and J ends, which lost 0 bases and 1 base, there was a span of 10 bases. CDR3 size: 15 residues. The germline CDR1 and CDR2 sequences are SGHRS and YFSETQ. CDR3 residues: CASSLAGGFNYGYTF. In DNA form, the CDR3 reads TGCGCCAGCAGCTTGGCGGGGGGTTTTAACTATGGCTACACCTTC.

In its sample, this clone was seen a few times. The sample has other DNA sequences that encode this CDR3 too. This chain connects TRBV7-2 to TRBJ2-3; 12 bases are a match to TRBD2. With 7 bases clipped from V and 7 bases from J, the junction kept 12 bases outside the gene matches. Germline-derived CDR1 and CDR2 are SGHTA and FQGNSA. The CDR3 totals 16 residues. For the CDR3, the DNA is TGTGCCAGCACCAATGGAAGAGGACTAGCGGGGAATACGCAGTATTTT. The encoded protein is CASTNGRGLAGNTQYF. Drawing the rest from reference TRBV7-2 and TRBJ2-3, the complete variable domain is GAGVSQSPSNKVTEKGKDVELRCDPISGHTALYWYRQSLGQGLEFLIYFQGNSAPDKSGLPSDRFSAERTGGSVSTLTIQRTQQEDSAVYLCASTNGRGLAGNTQYFGPGTRLTVL.

The CDR3 reads CASLGQQETQYF. The CDR3 DNA reads TGTGCCAGCCTCGGACAGCAAGAGACCCAGTACTTC. V is TRBV6-1 and J is TRBJ2-5; maybe TRBD1 (6 bases). The CDR3 covers 12 residues. Germline lookup yields CDR1 MNHNS and CDR2 SASEGT. V lost 8 bases to trimming and J lost 2 bases, with 9 bases between them.

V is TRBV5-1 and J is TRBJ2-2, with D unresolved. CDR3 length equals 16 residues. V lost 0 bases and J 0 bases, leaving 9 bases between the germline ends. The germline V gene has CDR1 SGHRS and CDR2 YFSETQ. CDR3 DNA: TGCGCCAGCAGCTTGGTAGAATATGCGAACACCGGGGAGCTGTTTTTT. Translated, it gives CASSLVEYANTGELFF. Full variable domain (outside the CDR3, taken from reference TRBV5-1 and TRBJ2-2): KAGVTQTPRYLIKTRGQQVTLSCSPISGHRSVSWYQQTPGQGLQFLFEYFSETQRNKGNFPGRFSGRQFSNSRSEMNVSTLELGDSALYLCASSLVEYANTGELFFGEGSRLTVL.

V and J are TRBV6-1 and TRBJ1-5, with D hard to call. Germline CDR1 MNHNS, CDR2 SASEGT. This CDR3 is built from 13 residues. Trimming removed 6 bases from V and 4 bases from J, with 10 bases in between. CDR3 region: CASSREWNQPQHF. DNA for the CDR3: TGTGCCAGCAGCCGGGAGTGGAATCAGCCCCAGCATTTT.

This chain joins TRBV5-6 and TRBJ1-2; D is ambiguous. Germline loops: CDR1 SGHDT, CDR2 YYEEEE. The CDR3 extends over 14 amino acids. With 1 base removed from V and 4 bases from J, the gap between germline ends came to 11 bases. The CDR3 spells CASSLTRRAYGYTF. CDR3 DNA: TGTGCCAGCAGCTTGACGCGGAGGGCCTATGGCTACACCTTC.

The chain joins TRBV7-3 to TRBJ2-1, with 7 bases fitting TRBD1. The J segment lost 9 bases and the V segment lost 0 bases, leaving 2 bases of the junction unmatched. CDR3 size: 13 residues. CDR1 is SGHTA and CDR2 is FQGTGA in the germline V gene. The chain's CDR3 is CASSLTAGGEQFF. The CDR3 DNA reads TGTGCCAGCAGCTTAACGGCAGGGGGTGAGCAGTTCTTC.

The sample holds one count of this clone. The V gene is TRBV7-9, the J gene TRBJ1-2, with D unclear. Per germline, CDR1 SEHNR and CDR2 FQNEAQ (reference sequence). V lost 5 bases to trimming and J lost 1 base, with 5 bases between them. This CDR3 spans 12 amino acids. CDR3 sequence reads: CASSPHNYGYTF. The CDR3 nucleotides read TGTGCCAGCAGCCCCCATAACTATGGCTACACCTTC. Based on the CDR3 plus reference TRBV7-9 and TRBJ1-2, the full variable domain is DTGVSQNPRHKITKRGQNVTFRCDPISEHNRLYWYRQTLGQGPEFLTYFQNEAQLEKSRLLSDRFSAERPKGSFSTLEIQRTEQGDSAMYLCASSPHNYGYTFGSGTRLTVV.

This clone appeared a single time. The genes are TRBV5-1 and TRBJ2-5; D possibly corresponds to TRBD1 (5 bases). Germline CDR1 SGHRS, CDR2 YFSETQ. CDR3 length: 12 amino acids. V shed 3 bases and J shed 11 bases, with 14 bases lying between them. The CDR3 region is CASSSPGQEQYF. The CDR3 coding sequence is TGCGCCAGCAGCTCCCCAGGGCAGGAGCAGTACTTC. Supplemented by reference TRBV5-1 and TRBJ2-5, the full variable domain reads KAGVTQTPRYLIKTRGQQVTLSCSPISGHRSVSWYQQTPGQGLQFLFEYFSETQRNKGNFPGRFSGRQFSNSRSEMNVSTLELGDSALYLCASSSPGQEQYFGPGTRLLVL.

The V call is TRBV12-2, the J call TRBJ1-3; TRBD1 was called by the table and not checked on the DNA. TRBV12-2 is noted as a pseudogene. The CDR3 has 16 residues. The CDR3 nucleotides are TGTGCAAGTCGCTTGAGACAGGGCCCCTCTGGAAACACCATATATTTT. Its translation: CASRLRQGPSGNTIYF.

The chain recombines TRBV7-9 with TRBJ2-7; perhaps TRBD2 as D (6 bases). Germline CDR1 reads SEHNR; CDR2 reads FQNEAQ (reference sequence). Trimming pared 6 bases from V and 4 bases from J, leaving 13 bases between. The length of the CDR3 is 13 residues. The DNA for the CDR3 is TGTGCCAGCAGTCGGGACTCCCCGTACGAGCAGTACTTC. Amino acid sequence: CASSRDSPYEQYF.

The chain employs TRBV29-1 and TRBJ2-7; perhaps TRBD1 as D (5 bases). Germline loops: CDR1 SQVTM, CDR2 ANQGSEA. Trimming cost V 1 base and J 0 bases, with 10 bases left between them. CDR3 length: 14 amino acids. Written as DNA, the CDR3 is TGCAGCGTTGAAGGGACAACAACCTCCTACGAGCAGTACTTC. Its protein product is CSVEGTTTSYEQYF.

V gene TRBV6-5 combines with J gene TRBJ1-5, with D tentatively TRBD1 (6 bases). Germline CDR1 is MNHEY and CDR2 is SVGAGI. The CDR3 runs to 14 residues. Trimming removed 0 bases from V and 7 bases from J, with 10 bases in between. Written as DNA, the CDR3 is TGTGCCAGCAGTTACTCGCAGGGGACCCAGCCCCAGCATTTT. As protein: CASSYSQGTQPQHF.

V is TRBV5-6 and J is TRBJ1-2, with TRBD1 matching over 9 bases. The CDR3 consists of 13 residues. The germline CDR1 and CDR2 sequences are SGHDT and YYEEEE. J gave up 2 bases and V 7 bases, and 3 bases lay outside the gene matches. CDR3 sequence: CASGGTGNYGYTF. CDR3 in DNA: TGTGCCAGCGGCGGGACAGGGAACTATGGCTACACCTTC.

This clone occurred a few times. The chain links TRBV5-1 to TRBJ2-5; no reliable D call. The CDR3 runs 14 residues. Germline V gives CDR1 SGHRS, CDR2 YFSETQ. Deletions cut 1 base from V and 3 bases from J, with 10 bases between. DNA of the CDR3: TGCGCCAGCAGCTTGTTACCCGGAGAAGAGACCCAGTACTTC. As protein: CASSLLPGEETQYF.

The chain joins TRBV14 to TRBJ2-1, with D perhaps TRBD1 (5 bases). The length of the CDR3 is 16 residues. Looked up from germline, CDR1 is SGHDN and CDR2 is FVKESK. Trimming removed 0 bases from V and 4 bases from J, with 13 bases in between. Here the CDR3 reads CASSQDLTEPYNEQFF. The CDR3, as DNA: TGTGCCAGCAGCCAAGATCTGACAGAACCTTACAATGAGCAGTTCTTC.

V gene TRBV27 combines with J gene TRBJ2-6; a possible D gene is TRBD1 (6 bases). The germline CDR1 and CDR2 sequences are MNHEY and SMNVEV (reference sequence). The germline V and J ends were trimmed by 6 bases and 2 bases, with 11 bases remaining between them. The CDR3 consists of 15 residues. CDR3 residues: CASRKTGPGANVLTF. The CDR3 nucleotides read TGTGCCAGCAGGAAAACAGGGCCTGGGGCCAACGTCCTGACTTTC.

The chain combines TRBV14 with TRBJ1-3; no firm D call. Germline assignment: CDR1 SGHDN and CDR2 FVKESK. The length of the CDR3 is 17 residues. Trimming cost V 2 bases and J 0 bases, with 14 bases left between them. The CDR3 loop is CASSQRARVLSGNTIYF. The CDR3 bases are TGTGCCAGCAGCCAAAGAGCCCGCGTACTCTCTGGAAACACCATATATTTT.

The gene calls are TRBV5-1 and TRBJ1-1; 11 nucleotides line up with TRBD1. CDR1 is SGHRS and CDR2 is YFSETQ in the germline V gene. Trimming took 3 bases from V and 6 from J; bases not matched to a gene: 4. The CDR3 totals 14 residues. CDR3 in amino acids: CASSWGGQGAEAFF. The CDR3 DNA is TGCGCCAGCAGCTGGGGGGGACAGGGGGCTGAAGCTTTCTTT. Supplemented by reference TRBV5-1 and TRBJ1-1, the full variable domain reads KAGVTQTPRYLIKTRGQQVTLSCSPISGHRSVSWYQQTPGQGLQFLFEYFSETQRNKGNFPGRFSGRQFSNSRSEMNVSTLELGDSALYLCASSWGGQGAEAFFGQGTRLTVV.

CDR3: CASRGQQYNSPLHF. The CDR3 DNA is TGTGCCAGCAGGGGACAGCAGTATAATTCACCCCTCCACTTT. This sequence joins TRBV6-5 and TRBJ1-6; 7 nucleotides line up with TRBD1. From germline, CDR1 is MNHEY and CDR2 SVGAGI. V was pared by 6 bases and J by 4 bases, with 3 bases of the junction left unmatched. The CDR3 sequence is 14 residues long.

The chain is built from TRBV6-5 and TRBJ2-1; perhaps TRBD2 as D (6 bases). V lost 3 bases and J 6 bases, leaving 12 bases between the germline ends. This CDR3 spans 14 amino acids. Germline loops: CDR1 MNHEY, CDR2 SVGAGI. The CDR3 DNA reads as TGTGCCAGCAGTTATGGCGGGGCCGGCAATGAGCAGTTCTTC. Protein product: CASSYGGAGNEQFF.

The CDR3 loop is CASSKVLRVAYEQYV. DNA of the CDR3: TGTGCCAGCAGCAAAGTTCTCAGGGTGGCCTACGAGCAGTACGTC. This chain connects TRBV21-1 to TRBJ2-7; the table assigns TRBD1, which was not confirmed against the DNA. TRBV21-1 has pseudogene status. The CDR3 sequence is 15 residues long.

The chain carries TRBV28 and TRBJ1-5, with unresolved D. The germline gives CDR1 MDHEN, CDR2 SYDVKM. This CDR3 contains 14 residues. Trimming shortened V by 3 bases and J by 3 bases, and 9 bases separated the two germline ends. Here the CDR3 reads CASSFPPVNQPQHF. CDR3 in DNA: TGTGCCAGCAGTTTTCCCCCGGTCAATCAGCCCCAGCATTTT.

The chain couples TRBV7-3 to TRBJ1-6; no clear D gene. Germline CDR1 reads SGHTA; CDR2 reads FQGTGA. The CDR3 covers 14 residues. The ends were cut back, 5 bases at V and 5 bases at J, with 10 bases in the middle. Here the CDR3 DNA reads TGTGCCAGCAGCCTCCGGGAACATAATTCACCCCTCCACTTT. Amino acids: CASSLREHNSPLHF. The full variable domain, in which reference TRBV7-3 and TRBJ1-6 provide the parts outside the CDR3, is GAGVSQTPSNKVTEKGKYVELRCDPISGHTALYWYRQSLGQGPEFLIYFQGTGAADDSGLPNDRFFAVRPEGSVSTLKIQRTERGDSAVYLCASSLREHNSPLHFGNGTRLTVT.